The 30 T cell receptor beta chains below all came from one sample that was sequenced in a study of blood T cell repertoires in COVID-19. Method: immunoSEQ multiplex PCR; TCRdb's copy keeps in-frame clones and lacks some. The repertoire has 150,000 to 200,000 clones, 75% to 85% of them found once; the top ten carry approximately 10%. Sequenced material: peripheral blood. The receptor set was obtained from a human donor in a cohort sampled during active COVID-19.

The rearrangement uses TRBV6-5 and TRBJ2-7; D ambiguous. V gave up 6 bases and J gave up 3 bases, with 15 bases separating them. This CDR3 contains 14 residues. Germline CDR1 reads MNHEY; CDR2 reads SVGAGI. CDR3 in amino acids: CASRPGVVFYEQYF. The CDR3, as DNA: TGTGCCAGCAGGCCGGGTGTTGTATTCTACGAGCAGTACTTC.

The V call is TRBV19, the J call TRBJ1-2, with 7 bases matching TRBD1. V shed 3 bases, J shed 0 bases, and the junction held 10 bases outside the gene matches. The CDR3 has 17 residues. Germline V gene lookup returns CDR1 LNHDA and CDR2 SQIVND (reference sequence). This chain's CDR3 is CASSIPDRERTNYGYTF. In nucleotides, the CDR3 is TGTGCCAGTAGTATCCCTGACAGGGAAAGAACTAACTATGGCTACACCTTC.

The chain links TRBV7-9 to TRBJ2-5; 12 nucleotides align to TRBD1. This CDR3 is built from 14 residues. The germline gives CDR1 SEHNR, CDR2 FQNEAQ (reference sequence). V shed 4 bases, J shed 4 bases, and the junction held 1 base outside the gene matches. The CDR3 loop reads CASSWGQGAETQYF. The CDR3 bases are TGTGCCAGCAGCTGGGGACAGGGGGCAGAGACCCAGTACTTC.

CDR3 nucleotides: TGTGCCAGCAGTTACCAGACAGGGGTGGTTTGGTATGAGCAGTTCTTC. This codes for CASSYQTGVVWYEQFF. V usage is TRBV27 and J usage is TRBJ2-1; 8 nucleotides match TRBD1. The CDR3 is 16 amino acids. V shed 4 bases and J 8 bases; nucleotides not matched to a gene: 13. CDR1 and CDR2 from the germline V gene are MNHEY and SMNVEV (reference sequence).

As regards this clone: The junction departs from germline at one end; a sequencing error may be responsible. The rearrangement joins TRBV11-2 to TRBJ2-1, with TRBD2 identical over 10 bases. CDR1 is SGHAT and CDR2 is FQNNGV in the germline V gene. The CDR3 extends over 16 amino acids. As DNA, the CDR3 is TGTGCCAGCAGCCTAGAACTAGCGGGGCTTTACAATGAGCAGTTCTTC. Translating gives CASSLELAGLYNEQFF.

The V call is TRBV6-5, the J call TRBJ2-5; maybe TRBD2 (6 bases). CDR1 MNHEY and CDR2 SVGAGI come from the germline V gene. This CDR3 has 13 residues. Trimming removed 5 bases from V and 5 bases from J, with 12 bases in between. DNA for the CDR3: TGTGCCAGCAGTCTACTAGCTAGGGAGACCCAGTACTTC. Its translation: CASSLLARETQYF.

The chain combines TRBV6-6 with TRBJ1-1; D gene uncertain. The CDR3 has 13 amino acids. V was pared by 6 bases and J by 0 bases, with 8 bases between. Germline CDR1 is MNHNY and CDR2 is SVGAGI (reference sequence). This CDR3 is CASSPPMNTEAFF. For the CDR3, the DNA is TGTGCCAGCAGCCCCCCTATGAACACTGAAGCTTTCTTT.

The chain is built from TRBV19 and TRBJ1-1; the match to TRBD1 covers 9 bases. The CDR3 is 15 amino acids. The V gene end was trimmed by 6 bases and the J gene end by 11 bases; junction bases not matched to a gene: 16. Germline CDR1 is LNHDA and CDR2 is SQIVND (reference sequence). CDR3 amino acids: CASSPPIDRGSGAFF. The CDR3 DNA reads as TGTGCCAGTAGCCCCCCGATAGACAGGGGGTCAGGGGCTTTCTTT.

V is TRBV6-6 and J is TRBJ2-2, with a possible D match to TRBD2 (6 bases). V was clipped by 5 bases and J by 9 bases, with 16 bases between them. Germline V gene lookup returns CDR1 MNHNY and CDR2 SVGAGI (reference sequence). The CDR3 spans 14 residues. The CDR3 DNA reads TGTGCCAGCAGTACAAGGACAAGCGGGTGGGAGCTGTTTTTT. Translation gives CASSTRTSGWELFF.

This chain links TRBV5-6 with TRBJ2-5; D possibly corresponds to TRBD1 (5 bases). V was trimmed by 2 bases and J by 3 bases, leaving 8 bases between them. Looked up from germline, CDR1 is SGHDT and CDR2 is YYEEEE. The CDR3 is 13 amino acids. This chain's CDR3 is CASSFGREETQYF. DNA of the CDR3: TGTGCCAGCAGCTTCGGCAGGGAAGAGACCCAGTACTTC.

The chain links TRBV6-5 to TRBJ1-1; D gene unclear. V lost 2 bases and J lost 6, with 10 bases in between. Germline-derived CDR1 and CDR2 are MNHEY and SVGAGI. This CDR3 contains 13 residues. CDR3 in amino acids: CASSYVPRAEAFF. CDR3 DNA: TGTGCCAGCAGTTACGTCCCGAGGGCTGAAGCTTTCTTT.

The CDR3 coding sequence is TGCGCCAGCAGCCGGGGACAGGGGGACTCAGGTACGCAGTATTTT. This sequence encodes CASSRGQGDSGTQYF. J is TRBJ2-3 and V is TRBV5-1, with 11 bases fitting TRBD1. This CDR3 region has 15 residues. CDR1 is SGHRS, CDR2 YFSETQ, per germline. V lost 4 bases, J lost 8 bases, and 9 bases stayed unmatched.

The rearrangement uses TRBV13 and TRBJ2-1, with 10 nucleotides matching TRBD2. The length of the CDR3 is 17 residues. Germline V lookup: CDR1 PRHDT, CDR2 FYEKMQ (reference sequence). With V trimmed by 0 bases and J by 9 bases, 11 bases remained unmatched. This CDR3 is CASSLGNWGSGGTEQFF. CDR3 sequence (DNA): TGTGCCAGCAGCTTAGGCAATTGGGGTAGCGGGGGGACTGAGCAGTTCTTC. The full variable domain, its missing parts supplied by reference TRBV13 and TRBJ2-1, is AAGVIQSPRHLIKEKRETATLKCYPIPRHDTVYWYQQGPGQDPQFLISFYEKMQSDKGSIPDRFSAQQFSDYHSELNMSSLELGDSALYFCASSLGNWGSGGTEQFFGPGTRLTVL.

This chain joins TRBV6-1 and TRBJ1-4; unclear D gene. Germline CDR1 and CDR2: MNHNS and SASEGT. This CDR3 has 14 residues. Trimming removed 6 bases from V and 8 bases from J, with 16 bases in between. The CDR3 protein is CASREVEEKEKLFF. In DNA, the CDR3 is TGTGCCAGCAGGGAGGTGGAGGAAAAAGAAAAACTGTTTTTT.

The rearrangement links TRBV19 to TRBJ1-4; 7 positions match TRBD1. Germline V gene sequence: CDR1 LNHDA, CDR2 SQIVND (reference sequence). CDR3 length equals 15 residues. Losses at the gene ends were 4 bases for V and 6 bases for J; bases not matched to a gene: 8. CDR3 in amino acids: CASSTPTGWHEKLFF. DNA of the CDR3: TGTGCCAGTAGTACGCCGACAGGGTGGCATGAAAAACTGTTTTTT.

The chain employs TRBV10-1 and TRBJ2-2; D uncertain. The CDR3 runs to 14 residues. Trimming stripped 3 bases from V and 3 bases from J, with 8 bases between. Looked up from germline, CDR1 is WNHNN and CDR2 is SYGVQD (reference sequence). The CDR3 protein is CASSDSFDTGELFF. DNA for the CDR3: TGCGCCAGCAGTGATAGTTTTGACACCGGGGAGCTGTTTTTT.

The CDR3 nucleotides are TGCGCCAGCAGCCTTTCCTACAATGAGCAGTTCTTC. Protein sequence: CASSLSYNEQFF. This rearrangement joins TRBV5-1 to TRBJ2-1; the D is unclear. The CDR3 sequence is 12 residues long. Germline CDR1 reads SGHRS; CDR2 reads YFSETQ. The V end was cut by 4 bases, the J end by 1 base, with 3 bases between.

This chain joins TRBV10-3 and TRBJ2-2, with 8 bases lining up with TRBD1. The trim removed 7 bases at V and 0 bases at J, leaving 4 bases unmatched. The germline V gene encodes CDR1 ENHRY and CDR2 SYGVKD. This CDR3 region has 15 residues. For the CDR3, the DNA is TGTGCCATCACCACGACAGGGGCGAACACCGGGGAGCTGTTTTTT. Translating it yields CAITTTGANTGELFF.

This clone occurred many times. The chain recombines TRBV28 with TRBJ2-3; 8 positions agree with TRBD1. The CDR3 sequence is 16 residues long. V gave up 5 bases and J gave up 2 bases; unmatched junction bases: 9. Germline V gene sequence: CDR1 MDHEN, CDR2 SYDVKM. This CDR3 reads CASSHPGTGVTDTQYF. CDR3 coding DNA: TGTGCCAGCAGTCACCCCGGGACAGGAGTCACAGATACGCAGTATTTT.

This clone was observed a few times. Other DNA variants within this sample encode the same CDR3. The chain joins TRBV28 to TRBJ1-2; 7 bases fit TRBD1. Germline V gene data show CDR1 as MDHEN and CDR2 as SYDVKM. The CDR3 runs 14 residues. After removal of 2 bases from V and 1 base from J, the junction contained 1 base not matched to a gene. The CDR3 here is CASSLGTVNYGYTF. The DNA of the CDR3 is TGTGCCAGCAGTTTAGGGACAGTTAACTATGGCTACACCTTC.

This clone was detected only a few times. The chain has TRBV29-1 and TRBJ2-1; 8 positions match TRBD2. Trimming cost V 3 bases and J 0 bases; bases outside gene matches: 13. The germline gives CDR1 SQVTM, CDR2 ANQGSEA. This CDR3 has 18 residues. The CDR3 bases are TGCAGCGTTGATAGAGCGGGAGTCGATATTAGCTCCTACAATGAGCAGTTCTTC. Encoded protein: CSVDRAGVDISSYNEQFF.

For the CDR3, the DNA is TGTGCCAGCAGTTTATCCGGGACAAAAACGTTCTTC. This translates into CASSLSGTKTFF. The chain carries TRBV21-1 and TRBJ2-1; TRBD1, the table's D call, lacks a check against the DNA. TRBV21-1 is tagged as a pseudogene. The CDR3 is 12 residues long.

This chain connects TRBV6-5 to TRBJ2-7, with 9 bases lining up with TRBD2. Germline trimming cut 7 bases from V and 2 bases from J; bases unmatched to any gene: 9. This CDR3 spans 15 amino acids. Germline-derived CDR1 and CDR2 are MNHEY and SVGAGI. CDR3: CASILRAGGPYEQYF. The CDR3 bases are TGTGCCAGCATCCTTCGAGCGGGAGGCCCCTACGAGCAGTACTTC.

DNA for the CDR3: TGTGCCAGCAGTCCGACTTCCCGGGGTGCGACTTCACCCCTCCACTTT. Its translation: CASSPTSRGATSPLHF. The V and J genes are TRBV28 and TRBJ1-6, with D uncertain. CDR1 is MDHEN, CDR2 SYDVKM, per germline. This CDR3 comprises 16 residues. Trimming removed 5 bases at V and 9 bases at J, with 20 bases between.

The V call is TRBV18, the J call TRBJ1-6; D perhaps matches TRBD1 (5 bases). The CDR3 length is 14 residues. Germline lookup yields CDR1 KGHSH and CDR2 LQKENI. V lost 3 bases, J lost 8 bases, and 11 bases lay in between. CDR3 in amino acids: CASSPAGGDSPLHF. In nucleotides, the CDR3 is TGTGCCAGCTCACCGGCCGGGGGGGATTCACCCCTCCACTTT.

V usage is TRBV6-5 and J usage is TRBJ1-4; a possible D gene is TRBD1 (5 bases). The CDR3 contains 14 residues. V was shortened by 6 bases and J by 0 bases, with 8 bases between the two germline ends. Germline lookup yields CDR1 MNHEY and CDR2 SVGAGI. CDR3 loop: CASRAGSTNEKLFF. CDR3 DNA: TGTGCCAGCAGGGCAGGGTCAACTAATGAAAAACTGTTTTTT.

This clone appeared a few times. V usage is TRBV19 and J usage is TRBJ1-1, with 8 bases that match TRBD1. The CDR3 consists of 19 residues. Germline V gene lookup returns CDR1 LNHDA and CDR2 SQIVND (reference sequence). V was clipped by 9 bases and J by 3 bases; unmatched bases: 24. The CDR3 is CASARGYPRTGPGYTEAFF. The CDR3 nucleotides read TGTGCCAGCGCTAGAGGATATCCAAGGACAGGGCCGGGGTACACTGAAGCTTTCTTT.

The CDR3 nucleotides read TGTGCCAGCAGCTTAGATCCCTCTAGCGGGGAGCAGTTCTTC. Translated: CASSLDPSSGEQFF. This rearrangement joins TRBV11-2 to TRBJ2-1, with 8 bases matching TRBD2. The germline CDR1 and CDR2 sequences are SGHAT and FQNNGV. The V and J ends lost 0 bases and 10 bases, in that order; junction bases with no gene match: 5. The CDR3 totals 14 residues.

V and J are TRBV5-4 and TRBJ2-3; TRBD2 matches at 8 bases. From germline, CDR1 is SGHNT and CDR2 YYREEE (reference sequence). The V and J ends lost 3 bases and 2 bases, in that order; junction bases with no gene match: 5. The CDR3 is 15 residues long. The CDR3 sequence: CASSSGLAVTDTQYF. The CDR3 nucleotides read TGTGCCAGCAGCTCAGGACTAGCCGTCACAGATACGCAGTATTTT.

The chain has TRBV7-8 and TRBJ1-3, with D perhaps TRBD1 (6 bases). The CDR3 covers 14 residues. The V end was cut by 4 bases, the J end by 4 bases, with 11 bases between. Per germline, CDR1 SGHVS and CDR2 FQNEAQ. The CDR3 DNA is TGTGCCAGCAGCTCCAGGACAGTCGGAAACACCATATATTTT. Amino acids: CASSSRTVGNTIYF.